The clone carrying this TCR beta chain has a count of ten or more. The antigen is undetermined. The data are from a study of metastatic and nonmetastatic thyroid tumors. About the research overall: Repertoires were compared across blood and tumor or nodule tissue from malignant and benign thyroid patients.

V was clipped by 3 bases and J by 2 bases; unmatched bases: 9. The CDR3 has 16 residues. Germline values: CDR1 SGHDN, CDR2 FVKESK. Through MiXCR, TCRdb re-clonotyped the PCR reads. The table shows about 11,000 clones, with 28% occurring only once. Points from the study as a whole: Malignant thyroid tumors reportedly had TCR beta diversity that was significantly higher than in benign nodules, in blood and tumor.

The entire patient cohort was treatment-naive prior to thyroid surgery. The chain carries TRBV14 and TRBJ2-5; 7 bases map to TRBD2. The TCR comes from a male donor with papillary thyroid cancer or a benign thyroid nodule (not recorded which). Some clones in this sample may be carry-over from other donors' samples. Sequencing was performed on tumor tissue. The CDR3 DNA sequence: TGTGCCAGCAGCCAGGCACTAGCGTGGAAACAAGAGACCCAGTACTTC. It encodes CASSQALAWKQETQYF. Full variable domain (outside the CDR3, taken from reference TRBV14 and TRBJ2-5): EAGVTQFPSHSVIEKGQTVTLRCDPISGHDNLYWYRRVMGKEIKFLLHFVKESKQDESGMPNNRFLAERTGGTYSTLKVQPAELEDSGVYFCASSQALAWKQETQYFGPGTRLLVL.